One sample yielded the 4 T cell receptor beta chains listed below, sequenced in a study of cytomegalovirus exposure and HLA in healthy donors. Vbeta (60) and Jbeta (13) primers were used in the PCR. The assay was immunoSEQ multiplex PCR, and TCRdb's table has in-frame clones only and misses some. The data show 150,000 to 200,000 clones, under 75% seen once. Input material: PBMCs. The receptors were sampled from a man aged 40-49 years in good health and CMV-seropositive.

J is TRBJ1-2 and V is TRBV6-5; D unclear. This CDR3 region has 12 residues. CDR1 and CDR2 (germline): MNHEY, SVGAGI. V was cut by 8 bases and J by 4 bases, with 11 bases left in between. The CDR3 region is CASGSGLYGYTF. For the CDR3, the DNA is TGTGCCAGCGGGTCAGGACTCTATGGCTACACCTTC.

The chain carries TRBV7-2 and TRBJ2-5, with TRBD2 identical over 10 bases. This CDR3 is 17 amino acids long. J gave up 2 bases and V 0 bases, and 6 bases lay outside the gene matches. From germline, CDR1 is SGHTA and CDR2 FQGNSA. CDR3: CASSLAGPSGGQETQYF. DNA for the CDR3: TGTGCCAGCAGCTTAGCAGGGCCTAGCGGGGGACAAGAGACCCAGTACTTC.

This clone has a single count. This sequence joins TRBV6-5 and TRBJ1-2; D is unclear. V was trimmed by 0 bases and J by 14 bases, leaving 4 bases between them. From germline, CDR1 is MNHEY and CDR2 SVGAGI. CDR3 size: 9 residues. The CDR3 sequence: CASSYSETF. CDR3 in DNA: TGTGCCAGCAGTTACTCGGAGACCTTC.

This rearrangement joins TRBV4-2 to TRBJ1-2; TRBD1 matches 8 bases. Looked up from germline, CDR1 is LGHNA and CDR2 is YNFKEQ. CDR3 size: 16 residues. The J segment lost 3 bases and the V segment lost 3 bases, leaving 9 bases of the junction unmatched. This CDR3 is CASSQAEQGVDYGYTF. For the CDR3, the DNA is TGTGCCAGCAGCCAGGCAGAACAGGGGGTGGACTATGGCTACACCTTC.